This T cell receptor beta chain was found in a study of T-cell reconstitution after alpha-beta-depleted transplantation in children. This clonotype was picked up a small number of times. V lost 0 bases to trimming and J lost 7 bases; unmatched junction nucleotides: 4. Germline lookup yields CDR1 SGHTA and CDR2 FQGTGA. The CDR3 has 14 residues. Preparing the TCRbeta library involved the use of unique molecular identifiers. MiXCR, applied by TCRdb to the PCR reads, yields one record per CDR3 protein. This sample has about 610,000 distinct CDR3 sequences, with 8% to 11% found just once. The rearrangement uses TRBV7-3 and TRBJ2-3; 7 nucleotides match TRBD1. Sample: PBMCs from the stem cell graft donor, taken from the stem cell graft. The TCR was taken from a human donor who donated a stem cell graft to a child with acute myeloid leukemia. As DNA, the CDR3 is TGTGCCAGCAGCTTAACGAGGACAGGCTATACGCAGTATTTT. Translated: CASSLTRTGYTQYF.